This note documents a single T cell receptor (beta chain) sequence. Repertoires were generated with immunoSEQ multiplex PCR, while TCRdb's copy carries only in-frame clones and drops some. The profile shows 100,000 to 150,000 clones, just under 95% of them singletons. This CDR3 contains 13 residues. Trimming removed 6 bases from V and 4 bases from J, with 10 bases in between. Germline V lookup: CDR1 SGHDN, CDR2 FVKESK. This entry is derived from a study of control samples from healthy donors and cancer patients. The material sequenced was blood. This TCR came from a man aged 18 to 30 in good health. The gene calls are TRBV14 and TRBJ1-5; possible D gene TRBD1, 6 bases. DNA for the CDR3: TGTGCCAGCAGTACAGGGTTAAATCAGCCCCAGCATTTT. Encoded protein: CASSTGLNQPQHF.